The T cell receptor (beta chain) described here comes from a study of T cell responses to AZD1222 COVID-19 vaccine. Clones were read by immunoSEQ multiplex PCR, and TCRdb kept only the in-frame ones, dropping some. There are 95,000 to 100,000 clones in the sample; approximately 88% occur only once, and approximately 15% lies in the top ten. A word on this clone: The antigen is not known.

CDR1 and CDR2 (germline): ENHRY, SYGVKD. Trimming at V came to 4 bases and at J to 4 bases, leaving 1 base not matched to a gene. CDR3 length equals 16 residues. Study-level results: Repertoires in all cases were sampled only once the peak T cell response had passed. The donor cohort was predominantly white British with a female majority, and clonal diversity may have been underestimated. The study found vaccine-associated CD4 TCRs spanning spike, dominant at 160-218 and 743-854. Reportedly, nearly half of unique spike TCRs recognized epitopes outside B.1.351/B.1.1.7 mutations.

The TCR originated in an adult who received the AZD1222 COVID-19 vaccine. Sequences were derived from peripheral blood, sampled 28 days after the second AZD1222 dose. The chain couples TRBV10-3 to TRBJ2-2; TRBD2 matches 15 bases. CDR3 DNA: TGTGCCATCAGTGGGGGACTAGCGGGGGGCACCGGGGAGCTGTTTTTT. Its protein product is CAISGGLAGGTGELFF.